These T cell receptor beta chains were read from a single sample in a study of pediatric ulcerative colitis. Profiling relied on immunoSEQ multiplex PCR, and the TCRdb table lists in-frame clones only, not all of them. This table holds under 30,000 clones, roughly 71% found once. The sample consisted of gut tissue. Receptors originate from a boy younger than 18 with severe ulcerative colitis. Both conserved end residues are part of each CDR3. Each record gives: J gene, clone size, V gene, CDR3 protein. Part of the rows lack a size; the others show once, few, many or a class for expanded clones.

TRBJ2-1,NA,TRBV7-9,CASSLRESGENEQFF
TRBJ2-2,NA,TRBV15,CATQQGAVNTGELFF
TRBJ1-1,few,TRBV2,CASSERGATYTEAFF
TRBJ2-5,once,TRBV6-6,CASHSAEETQYF
TRBJ2-7,NA,TRBV6-1,CAGGRGDEQYF
TRBJ2-7,NA,TRBV7-2,CASSLGGTYEQYF
TRBJ2-5,NA,TRBV5-1,CASSFVGLDSYQETQYF
TRBJ2-1,NA,TRBV7-2,CASSLSSMGRGYNEQFF
TRBJ2-1,NA,TRBV6-5,CASSSPRVPYNEQFF
TRBJ1-2,once,TRBV9,CASSPGQGADGYTF
TRBJ2-7,NA,TRBV5-4,CASSLAGTIGNYEQYF
TRBJ1-1,few,TRBV30,CAWSVREAFF
TRBJ2-7,NA,TRBV6-1,CASRKGYAGSYEQYF
TRBJ2-7,once,TRBV11-3,CASSLQGTSKEQYF
TRBJ1-1,few,TRBV9,CASSQKDRVGTEAFF
TRBJ2-3,few,TRBV7-9,CASSSSLGSQDF
TRBJ2-1,NA,TRBV5-4,CASTREGRDNEQFF
TRBJ1-2,once,TRBV6-5,CASSYGEGAYGYTF
TRBJ2-7,NA,TRBV19,CASLYQGLYEQYF
TRBJ2-3,NA,TRBV5-1,CASSLVSAGTDTQYF
TRBJ1-2,few,TRBV4-1,CASSQDPQGTYGYTF
TRBJ1-2,NA,TRBV4-2,CASSRGEYGYTF
TRBJ1-2,NA,TRBV6-4,CASSFSEEDGLGYTF
TRBJ1-1,once,TRBV6-1,CASTRVGTTEAFF
TRBJ1-1,NA,TRBV19,CASAGLMNTEAFF
TRBJ1-2,few,TRBV11-2,CASSLVSVNYGYTF
TRBJ2-5,once,TRBV5-1,CASRIGVETQYF
TRBJ2-5,few,TRBV20-1,CSASRKETQYF
TRBJ2-7,NA,TRBV7-9,CASSLAGGYEQYF
TRBJ2-3,NA,TRBV10-2,CASSRDRGSADTQYF
TRBJ1-2,NA,TRBV28,CASITRDRGLYGYTF
TRBJ1-2,few,TRBV6-5,CASTGTRRGYTF
TRBJ2-3,NA,TRBV11-2,CASSLDAHREDTQYF
TRBJ1-2,NA,TRBV19,CASSIERGAYGYTF